This T cell receptor (beta chain) was sequenced in a study of blood T cell repertoires in COVID-19. The V gene's germline CDR1 is MNHEY and CDR2 SVGAGI. Germline trimming cut 1 base from V and 2 bases from J; bases unmatched to any gene: 7. The CDR3 loop spans 16 amino acids. The data were produced by immunoSEQ multiplex PCR, yet TCRdb's version contains in-frame clones alone and is incomplete. The sample yields over 100,000 clones, around three quarters seen once. The receptor comes from a human donor in a cohort sampled during active or convalescent COVID-19. The chain recombines TRBV6-5 with TRBJ1-1; 7 positions match TRBD1. The sample comprised peripheral blood. CDR3: CASSYYGGQINTEAFF. In DNA, the CDR3 is TGTGCCAGCAGTTACTACGGGGGACAGATAAACACTGAAGCTTTCTTT.